These 32 T cell receptor beta chains were sequenced from one sample in a study of blood T cell repertoires in COVID-19. Measured with immunoSEQ multiplex PCR; TCRdb has only the in-frame clones, and not every one. Of 100,000 to 150,000 clones detected, about 84% appear once; the ten largest clones hold approximately 12%. Material for sequencing was peripheral blood. All receptors derive from a woman aged 55-70 years with acute or convalescent COVID-19.

There are a few counts of this clone. V gene TRBV18 combines with J gene TRBJ2-5; TRBD1 agrees at 11 bases. The CDR3 totals 15 residues. The V and J ends lost 5 bases and 4 bases, in that order; junction bases with no gene match: 6. Looked up from germline, CDR1 is KGHSH and CDR2 is LQKENI. This CDR3 is CASSAYGTGGETQYF. The CDR3 DNA reads TGTGCCAGCTCAGCCTACGGGACAGGGGGAGAGACCCAGTACTTC.

V gene TRBV4-1 combines with J gene TRBJ1-2; possibly TRBD1 for D (5 bases). The ends were cut back, 1 base at V and 8 bases at J, with 29 bases in the middle. In germline, CDR1 is MGHRA, CDR2 YSYEKL. The CDR3 runs to 19 residues. The CDR3 is CASSQGIPVLRQSRGGYTF. In nucleotides, the CDR3 is TGCGCCAGCAGCCAAGGTATACCGGTCCTTAGACAGTCAAGGGGCGGCTACACCTTC.

The V gene is TRBV7-9, the J gene TRBJ1-2, with D perhaps matching TRBD1 (6 bases). V gave up 3 bases and J gave up 6 bases, with 17 bases separating them. The CDR3 runs 15 residues. Germline V gene data show CDR1 as SEHNR and CDR2 as FQNEAQ (reference sequence). CDR3 sequence: CASSFPSSGTHGYTF. The CDR3 DNA reads TGTGCCAGCAGCTTCCCCTCCTCCGGGACACATGGCTACACCTTC. The variable domain in full, with the rest retrieved from reference TRBV7-9 and TRBJ1-2, is DTGVSQNPRHKITKRGQNVTFRCDPISEHNRLYWYRQTLGQGPEFLTYFQNEAQLEKSRLLSDRFSAERPKGSFSTLEIQRTEQGDSAMYLCASSFPSSGTHGYTFGSGTRLTVV.

In DNA form, the CDR3 reads TGCGCCAGCAGCTACAGTGGGTACGAGCAGTACTTC. The encoded protein is CASSYSGYEQYF. The chain is built from TRBV5-1 and TRBJ2-7; D gene ambiguous. This CDR3 is 12 amino acids long. Looked up from germline, CDR1 is SGHRS and CDR2 is YFSETQ. Trimming took 3 bases from V and 4 from J, leaving 8 bases between them. Based on the CDR3 plus reference TRBV5-1 and TRBJ2-7, the full variable domain is KAGVTQTPRYLIKTRGQQVTLSCSPISGHRSVSWYQQTPGQGLQFLFEYFSETQRNKGNFPGRFSGRQFSNSRSEMNVSTLELGDSALYLCASSYSGYEQYFGPGTRLTVT.

This chain connects TRBV5-6 to TRBJ1-1, with 9 bases fitting TRBD1. J was trimmed by 1 base and V by 4 bases; bases with no gene match: 5. Germline CDR1 is SGHDT and CDR2 is YYEEEE. This CDR3 contains 15 residues. The CDR3 DNA reads as TGTGCCAGCAGCGGGGGACAGGGCAGGAACACTGAAGCTTTCTTT. Amino acids: CASSGGQGRNTEAFF.

The chain combines TRBV2 with TRBJ2-7; tentative D call: TRBD2 (5 bases). V gave up 1 base and J gave up 5 bases, with 21 bases separating them. CDR1 SNHLY and CDR2 FYNNEI come from the germline V gene. The CDR3 loop spans 17 amino acids. The CDR3 spells CASSEGVWTPEVDEQYF. As DNA, the CDR3 is TGTGCCAGCAGTGAAGGGGTTTGGACCCCGGAGGTCGACGAGCAGTACTTC.

The chain employs TRBV7-2 and TRBJ2-3; 7 bases are shared with TRBD2. The CDR3 runs to 16 residues. Germline CDR1 SGHTA, CDR2 FQGNSA. The V segment lost 3 bases and the J segment 2 bases; nucleotides outside the gene matches: 8. CDR3: CASSFNGGGFTDTQYF. The CDR3 DNA reads as TGTGCCAGCAGCTTCAATGGGGGGGGTTTCACAGATACGCAGTATTTT.

The chain joins TRBV5-1 to TRBJ1-2; TRBD1 might be the D (5 bases). Trimming pared 4 bases from V and 8 bases from J, leaving 15 bases between. This CDR3 spans 13 amino acids. The germline CDR1 and CDR2 sequences are SGHRS and YFSETQ. The CDR3 DNA reads as TGCGCCAGCAGCGAGGAGGGGCGCGAAGGCTACACCTTC. This translates into CASSEEGREGYTF.

The chain is built from TRBV19 and TRBJ1-1; 8 positions match TRBD1. The CDR3 is 16 amino acids. Germline CDR1 and CDR2: LNHDA and SQIVND (reference sequence). The V segment lost 0 bases and the J segment 4 bases; nucleotides outside the gene matches: 7. This chain's CDR3 is CASSIDRAGGLTEAFF. Here the CDR3 DNA reads TGTGCCAGTAGTATAGATCGGGCAGGGGGCCTCACTGAAGCTTTCTTT.

The V and J genes are TRBV27 and TRBJ1-4, with D possibly matching TRBD1 (6 bases). Trimming pared 3 bases from V and 8 bases from J, leaving 19 bases between. The CDR3 consists of 16 residues. Germline CDR1 is MNHEY and CDR2 is SMNVEV (reference sequence). CDR3 nucleotides: TGTGCCAGCAGTTTTCGACGGGGGGCAGAAGGGGAAAAACTGTTTTTT. Residues: CASSFRRGAEGEKLFF.

The CDR3 DNA reads TGTGCCAGTAGCCCACAGGGGGCATACAATGAGCAGTTCTTC. It is translated as CASSPQGAYNEQFF. The genes are TRBV19 and TRBJ2-1, with 9 bases fitting TRBD1. Germline trimming cut 6 bases from V and 4 bases from J; bases unmatched to any gene: 4. In germline, CDR1 is LNHDA, CDR2 SQIVND (reference sequence). The CDR3 is made up of 14 amino acids. The variable domain in full, completed from reference TRBV19 and TRBJ2-1, reads DGGITQSPKYLFRKEGQNVTLSCEQNLNHDAMYWYRQDPGQGLRLIYYSQIVNDFQKGDIAEGYSVSREKKESFPLTVTSAQKNPTAFYLCASSPQGAYNEQFFGPGTRLTVL.

The V gene is TRBV5-1, the J gene TRBJ1-2, with 7 bases matching TRBD1. Germline CDR1 and CDR2: SGHRS and YFSETQ. The V and J ends lost 0 bases and 2 bases, in that order; junction bases with no gene match: 4. CDR3 size: 15 residues. The CDR3 bases are TGCGCCAGCAGCTTGGCGGCAGGGGGAAACTATGGCTACACCTTC. This gives the protein CASSLAAGGNYGYTF. Full variable domain (outside the CDR3, taken from reference TRBV5-1 and TRBJ1-2): KAGVTQTPRYLIKTRGQQVTLSCSPISGHRSVSWYQQTPGQGLQFLFEYFSETQRNKGNFPGRFSGRQFSNSRSEMNVSTLELGDSALYLCASSLAAGGNYGYTFGSGTRLTVV.

J is TRBJ1-4 and V is TRBV7-9, with unresolved D. CDR1 and CDR2 (germline): SEHNR, FQNEAQ (reference sequence). V was cut by 1 base and J by 4 bases, with 13 bases left in between. This CDR3 has 16 residues. CDR3 nucleotides: TGTGCCAGCAGCTTAGAGAGGCCCTATCTTAATGAAAAACTGTTTTTT. Protein sequence: CASSLERPYLNEKLFF.

The V and J genes are TRBV10-3 and TRBJ2-2; maybe TRBD1 (5 bases). The CDR3 runs to 13 residues. Germline V gene lookup returns CDR1 ENHRY and CDR2 SYGVKD. CDR3 amino acids: CASGQGNTGELFF. The DNA for the CDR3 is TGTGCTTCTGGGCAGGGGAACACCGGGGAGCTGTTTTTT.

The chain joins TRBV6-5 to TRBJ1-1, with D hard to call. The V end was cut by 8 bases, the J end by 0 bases, with 4 bases between. CDR1 and CDR2 (germline): MNHEY, SVGAGI. This CDR3 is 11 amino acids long. The CDR3 region is CASGMNTEAFF. Here the CDR3 DNA reads TGTGCCAGCGGCATGAACACTGAAGCTTTCTTT.

The chain combines TRBV24-1 with TRBJ1-1; TRBD1 aligns across 10 bases. V shed 9 bases and J 1 base; nucleotides not matched to a gene: 7. The CDR3 sequence is 15 residues long. Germline V lookup: CDR1 KGHDR, CDR2 SFDVKD. CDR3 in amino acids: CATSEGQGKNTEAFF. The CDR3, as DNA: TGTGCCACCTCTGAGGGACAGGGGAAGAACACTGAAGCTTTCTTT.

CDR3 nucleotides: TGTGCCAGTAGTATGGGGTTAGCGGGTTTTGAAGCTTTCTTT. Translating gives CASSMGLAGFEAFF. V and J are TRBV19 and TRBJ1-1; D ambiguous. There are 14 residues in the CDR3. Germline V CDR1 and CDR2: LNHDA, SQIVND (reference sequence). The V end was cut by 3 bases, the J end by 7 bases, with 15 bases between.

The V gene is TRBV4-1, the J gene TRBJ2-3; perhaps TRBD2 as D (5 bases). The CDR3 loop spans 13 amino acids. V was clipped by 3 bases and J by 8 bases, with 12 bases between them. Germline V gene sequence: CDR1 MGHRA, CDR2 YSYEKL. CDR3 coding DNA: TGCGCCAGCAGCCAGGGTCTGGAGGCTACGCAGTATTTT. It specifies CASSQGLEATQYF.

The V call is TRBV20-1, the J call TRBJ2-7, with no clear D. The CDR3 has 14 amino acids. Trimming shortened V by 3 bases and J by 0 bases, and 12 bases separated the two germline ends. Germline V lookup: CDR1 DFQATT, CDR2 SNEGSKA (reference sequence). DNA of the CDR3: TGCAGTGCTAGTGGGCTGCCCTCCTCCTACGAGCAGTACTTC. Amino acid sequence: CSASGLPSSYEQYF.

In this sample, this clone turned up a few times. The genes are TRBV10-3 and TRBJ2-7; 8 bases line up with TRBD1. This CDR3 comprises 15 residues. Per germline, CDR1 ENHRY and CDR2 SYGVKD. V trimming: 7 bases; J trimming: 5 bases; junction bases outside the gene matches: 13. CDR3 DNA: TGTGCCATCAACGACGGGCCCAGGGGGCCCCACGAGCAGTACTTC. This gives the protein CAINDGPRGPHEQYF.

The rearrangement links TRBV24-1 to TRBJ1-2; 7 nucleotides align to TRBD1. CDR3 size: 14 residues. Trimming took 4 bases from V and 7 from J; bases not matched to a gene: 8. Per germline, CDR1 KGHDR and CDR2 SFDVKD. CDR3 DNA sequence: TGTGCCACCAGTGACCGACAGGGCTACAGTGGCTACACCTTC. As protein: CATSDRQGYSGYTF.

The chain couples TRBV10-2 to TRBJ1-1; TRBD1 matches 7 bases. With 1 base clipped from V and 2 bases from J, the junction kept 4 bases outside the gene matches. This CDR3 comprises 15 residues. The germline gives CDR1 WSHSY, CDR2 SAAADI. CDR3 DNA: TGCGCCAGCAGTGAGTGGGGACAGATTAACACTGAAGCTTTCTTT. It encodes CASSEWGQINTEAFF.

The chain links TRBV18 to TRBJ1-1; 8 bases line up with TRBD1. Germline-derived CDR1 and CDR2 are KGHSH and LQKENI. With V trimmed by 5 bases and J by 8 bases, 10 bases remained unmatched. CDR3 size: 14 residues. The DNA of the CDR3 is TGTGCCAGCTCATTCACGGTTGGGACAGGCGAAGCTTTCTTT. Protein: CASSFTVGTGEAFF.

This CDR3 is CASSPVSSGNTIYF. CDR3 in DNA: TGTGCCAGCTCACCGGTGAGCTCTGGAAACACCATATATTTT. This chain connects TRBV18 to TRBJ1-3; D is unresolved. Germline CDR1 KGHSH, CDR2 LQKENI. This CDR3 contains 14 residues. Trimming shortened V by 3 bases and J by 0 bases, and 6 bases separated the two germline ends.

This clone was recorded once. V and J are TRBV19 and TRBJ1-5; unclear D gene. Trimming left V 7 bases short and J 3 bases short, with 16 bases between. The V gene's germline CDR1 is LNHDA and CDR2 SQIVND (reference sequence). The CDR3 loop spans 15 amino acids. CDR3 nucleotides: TGTGCCAGTACCCTAGGTGGCAGCCTCAATCAGCCCCAGCATTTT. It codes for CASTLGGSLNQPQHF.

V is TRBV2 and J is TRBJ1-5, with D possibly matching TRBD1 (6 bases). Trimming removed 7 bases from V and 3 bases from J, with 10 bases in between. Germline lookup yields CDR1 SNHLY and CDR2 FYNNEI. CDR3 length: 13 residues. CDR3 sequence (DNA): TGTGCCAGCAAGGGGGGGGACAATCAGCCCCAGCATTTT. Encoded protein: CASKGGDNQPQHF.

The V gene is TRBV12-3 or TRBV12-4, the J gene TRBJ1-2; no clear D. The germline V and J ends were trimmed by 3 bases and 4 bases, with 9 bases remaining between them. This CDR3 spans 13 amino acids. CDR3 sequence (DNA): TGTGCCAGCAGTTTCACAGAGTCCTATGGCTACACCTTC. This translates into CASSFTESYGYTF.

This chain connects TRBV5-1 to TRBJ1-2; a possible D gene is TRBD1 (6 bases). This CDR3 has 13 amino acids. CDR1 and CDR2 from the germline V gene are SGHRS and YFSETQ. The germline V and J ends were trimmed by 4 bases and 6 bases, with 13 bases remaining between them. The CDR3 loop reads CASSPRGGDGYTF. CDR3 nucleotide sequence: TGCGCCAGCAGCCCGAGGGGGGGCGATGGCTACACCTTC.

The chain uses TRBV18 and TRBJ2-1, with TRBD2 matching over 9 bases. CDR3 length equals 15 residues. Trimming removed 3 bases from V and 3 bases from J; junction bases left unmatched: 3. Germline loops: CDR1 KGHSH, CDR2 LQKENI. CDR3 region: CASSPIAGDYNEQFF. In DNA form, the CDR3 reads TGTGCCAGCTCACCTATAGCGGGGGACTACAATGAGCAGTTCTTC.

The chain uses TRBV10-1 and TRBJ2-3; D might be TRBD2 (6 bases). The CDR3 consists of 15 residues. The ends were cut back, 6 bases at V and 0 bases at J, with 13 bases in the middle. The germline gives CDR1 WNHNN, CDR2 SYGVQD (reference sequence). The chain's CDR3 is CASSPEGTSTDTQYF. The CDR3 bases are TGCGCCAGCAGCCCCGAGGGGACTAGCACAGATACGCAGTATTTT.

This chain connects TRBV2 to TRBJ1-2; TRBD1 aligns across 10 bases. The J segment lost 8 bases and the V segment lost 1 base, leaving 13 bases of the junction unmatched. Germline V gene sequence: CDR1 SNHLY, CDR2 FYNNEI. The CDR3 runs to 17 residues. The CDR3 region is CASSEGMRDRGPGGYTF. CDR3 DNA sequence: TGTGCCAGCAGTGAAGGTATGAGGGACAGGGGACCTGGAGGCTACACCTTC.

The genes are TRBV7-3 and TRBJ1-1; 11 bases line up with TRBD1. With 5 bases clipped from V and 2 bases from J, the junction kept 13 bases outside the gene matches. The CDR3 is 18 residues long. CDR1 and CDR2 from the germline V gene are SGHTA and FQGTGA. CDR3 in DNA: TGTGCCAGCAGCCCCGGTCCCGGGACAGGGGGGTATAACACTGAAGCTTTCTTT. This translates into CASSPGPGTGGYNTEAFF.